This T cell receptor beta chain was profiled in a study of human T cells and chemical hapten exposure. Study context: Patients, largely female, had alopecia areata, totalis or universalis.

Documented time point: patch test 2, 6 weeks after DPC sensitization. Treatment meaning: therapeutic diphenylcyclopropenone sensitization with weekly scalp DPC. TCRdb used MiXCR to reprocess the RACE reads, holding one entry per CDR3 protein. The sample has a few hundred thousand distinct CDR3 sequences, just under 6.5% seen once. This sequence originates from a woman aged 18-29 years with alopecia areata. Some clones in this sample may be carry-over from other donors' samples. The sequenced sample was whole blood, obtained in connection with sensitization to the hapten diphenylcyclopropenone (DPC).

The CDR3 sequence: CASSLDRSYNEQFF. CDR3 nucleotides: TGCGCCAGCAGCCTGGATAGGTCCTACAATGAGCAGTTCTTC. This chain joins TRBV4-1 and TRBJ2-1, with unresolved D. This CDR3 is 14 amino acids long. Trimming left V 4 bases short and J 1 base short, with 8 bases between. The germline V gene has CDR1 MGHRA and CDR2 YSYEKL.